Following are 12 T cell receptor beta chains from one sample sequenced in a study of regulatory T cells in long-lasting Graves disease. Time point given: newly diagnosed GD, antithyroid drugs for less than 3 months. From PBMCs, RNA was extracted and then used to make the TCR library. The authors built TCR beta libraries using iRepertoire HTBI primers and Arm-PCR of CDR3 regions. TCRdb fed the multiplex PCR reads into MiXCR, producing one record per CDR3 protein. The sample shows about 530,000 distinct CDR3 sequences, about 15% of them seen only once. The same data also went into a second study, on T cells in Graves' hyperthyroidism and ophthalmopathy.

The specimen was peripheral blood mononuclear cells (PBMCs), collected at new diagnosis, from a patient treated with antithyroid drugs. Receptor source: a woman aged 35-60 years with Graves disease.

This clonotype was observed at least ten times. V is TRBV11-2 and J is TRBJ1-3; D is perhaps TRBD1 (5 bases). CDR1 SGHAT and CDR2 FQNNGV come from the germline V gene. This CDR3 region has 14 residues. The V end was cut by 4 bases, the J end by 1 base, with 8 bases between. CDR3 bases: TGTGCCAGCAGCTGGGGCGGGTCTGGAAACACCATATATTTT. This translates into CASSWGGSGNTIYF.

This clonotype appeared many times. In DNA form, the CDR3 reads TGTGCCAGCAGTTTCGTCCCCAGGGTGGGGAACTATGGCTACACCTTC. Protein product: CASSFVPRVGNYGYTF. The J gene is TRBJ1-2, the V gene TRBV12-3 or TRBV12-4; possible D gene TRBD1, 5 bases. V was cut by 3 bases and J by 2 bases, with 16 bases left in between. The CDR3 spans 16 residues.

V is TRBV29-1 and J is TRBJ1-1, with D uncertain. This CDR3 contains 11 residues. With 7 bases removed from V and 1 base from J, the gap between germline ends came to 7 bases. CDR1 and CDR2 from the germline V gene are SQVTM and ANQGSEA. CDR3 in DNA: TGCAGCGGACTCGGGAACACTGAAGCTTTCTTT. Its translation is CSGLGNTEAFF.

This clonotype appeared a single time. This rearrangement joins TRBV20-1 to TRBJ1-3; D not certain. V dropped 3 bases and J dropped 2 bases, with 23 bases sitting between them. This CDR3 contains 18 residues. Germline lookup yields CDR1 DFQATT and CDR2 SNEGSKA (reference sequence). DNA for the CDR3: TGCAGTGCTAGGGGCGGGGAGGTTTTTTGGGTCACTGGAAACACCATATATTTT. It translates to CSARGGEVFWVTGNTIYF.

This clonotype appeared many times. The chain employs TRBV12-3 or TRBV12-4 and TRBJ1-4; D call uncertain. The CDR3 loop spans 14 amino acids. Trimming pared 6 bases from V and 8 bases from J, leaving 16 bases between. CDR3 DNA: TGTGCCAGCAGCCCTCAGATGGGTCGGGAAAAACTGTTTTTT. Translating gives CASSPQMGREKLFF.

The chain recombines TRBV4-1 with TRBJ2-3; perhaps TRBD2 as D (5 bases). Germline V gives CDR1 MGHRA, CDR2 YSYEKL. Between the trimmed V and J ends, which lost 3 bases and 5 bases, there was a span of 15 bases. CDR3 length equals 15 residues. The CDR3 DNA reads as TGCGCCAGCAGCCAGAGGACTTGGATGGGAGATACGCAGTATTTT. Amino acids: CASSQRTWMGDTQYF.

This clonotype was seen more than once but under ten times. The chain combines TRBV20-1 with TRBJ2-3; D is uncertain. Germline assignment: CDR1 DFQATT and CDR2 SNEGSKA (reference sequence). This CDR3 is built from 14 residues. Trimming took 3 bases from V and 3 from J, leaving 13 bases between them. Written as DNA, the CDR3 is TGCAGTGCTAGGCCAGCAGATCATACAGATACGCAGTATTTT. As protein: CSARPADHTDTQYF.

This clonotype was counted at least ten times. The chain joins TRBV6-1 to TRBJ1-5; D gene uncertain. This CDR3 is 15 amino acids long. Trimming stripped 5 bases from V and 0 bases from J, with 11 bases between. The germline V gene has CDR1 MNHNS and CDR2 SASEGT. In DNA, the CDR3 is TGTGCCAGCAGTCGAACAGTTTATAGCAATCAGCCCCAGCATTTT. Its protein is CASSRTVYSNQPQHF.

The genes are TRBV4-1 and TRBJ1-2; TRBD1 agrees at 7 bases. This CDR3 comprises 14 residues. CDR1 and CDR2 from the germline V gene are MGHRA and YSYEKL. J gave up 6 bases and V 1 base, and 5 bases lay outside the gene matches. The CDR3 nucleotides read TGCGCCAGCAGCCAAGCCGGAGGGGGCAATGGCTACACCTTC. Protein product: CASSQAGGGNGYTF.

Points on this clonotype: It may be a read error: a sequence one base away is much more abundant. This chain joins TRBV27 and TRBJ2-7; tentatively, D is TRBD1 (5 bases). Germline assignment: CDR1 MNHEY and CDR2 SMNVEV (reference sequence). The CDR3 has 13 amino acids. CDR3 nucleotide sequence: TGTGTCAGCAGGGCGCCACCGCGCTACGAGCAGTACTTC. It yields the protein CVSRAPPRYEQYF.

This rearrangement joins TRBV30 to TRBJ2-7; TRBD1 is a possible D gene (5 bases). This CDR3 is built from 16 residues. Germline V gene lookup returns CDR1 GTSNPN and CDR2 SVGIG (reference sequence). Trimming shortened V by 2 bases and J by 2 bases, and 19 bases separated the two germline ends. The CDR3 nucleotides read TGTGCCTGGAGTTTATACCTGGGGCCAGCGACCTACGAGCAGTACTTC. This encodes CAWSLYLGPATYEQYF.

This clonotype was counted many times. This CDR3 reads CASKRGGHDTQYF. CDR3 DNA sequence: TGTGCCAGCAAACGGGGGGGTCACGATACGCAGTATTTT. The genes are TRBV2 and TRBJ2-3; TRBD2 matches 8 bases. The CDR3 sequence is 13 residues long. Losses at the gene ends were 7 bases for V and 6 bases for J; bases not matched to a gene: 6. CDR1 and CDR2 (germline): SNHLY, FYNNEI.